A single sample is the source of the 9 T cell receptor beta chains below, sequenced in a study of T cells in localized non-small cell lung cancer. Clones were read by immunoSEQ multiplex PCR, and TCRdb kept only the in-frame ones, dropping some. The sample lists about 26,000 clones; more than 85% were seen once. The source material was peripheral blood, sampled before any cancer treatment. The source of these receptors is a female donor at least 60 years old with stage II squamous cell lung carcinoma.

This chain uses TRBV2 with TRBJ1-6, with D possibly being TRBD1 (6 bases). The germline CDR1 and CDR2 sequences are SNHLY and FYNNEI. The CDR3 is made up of 15 amino acids. The germline V and J ends were trimmed by 4 bases and 9 bases, with 16 bases remaining between them. Here the CDR3 DNA reads TGTGCCAGCAGTGTAGGCGGGGGCGCGGGTTCACCCCTCCACTTT. Translating it yields CASSVGGGAGSPLHF.

The chain carries TRBV30 and TRBJ1-1; D not certain. V was cut by 5 bases and J by 3 bases, with 10 bases left in between. There are 12 residues in the CDR3. Germline CDR1 GTSNPN, CDR2 SVGIG (reference sequence). CDR3 DNA sequence: TGTGCCTGGCGAGGCGGACACACTGAAGCTTTCTTT. This gives the protein CAWRGGHTEAFF.

The chain employs TRBV5-4 and TRBJ1-5; TRBD1 agrees at 11 bases. The CDR3 has 15 residues. Per the germline V gene, CDR1 is SGHNT and CDR2 is YYREEE (reference sequence). The trim removed 4 bases at V and 7 bases at J, leaving 7 bases unmatched. The DNA of the CDR3 is TGTGCCAGCAGCGTGTGGGACAGGGGGTCCCAGCCCCAGCATTTT. Protein: CASSVWDRGSQPQHF.

The rearrangement links TRBV4-3 to TRBJ1-2, with D possibly TRBD1 on 5 matching bases. V was trimmed by 0 bases and J by 4 bases, leaving 9 bases between them. The CDR3 covers 14 residues. CDR1 is LGHNA, CDR2 YSLEER, per germline. The chain's CDR3 is CASSQDLGGYGYTF. CDR3 in DNA: TGCGCCAGCAGCCAAGATCTTGGGGGCTATGGCTACACCTTC.

The rearrangement uses TRBV28 and TRBJ2-3; D not certain. CDR3 length equals 11 residues. The V end was cut by 10 bases, the J end by 5 bases, with 10 bases between. Germline lookup yields CDR1 MDHEN and CDR2 SYDVKM. This CDR3 is CATHPRDTQYF. In DNA form, the CDR3 reads TGTGCCACCCACCCCCGAGATACGCAGTATTTT.

This chain links TRBV5-4 with TRBJ1-2, with 7 positions matching TRBD1. The ends lost 5 bases at V and 5 bases at J; junction bases unmatched: 6. The germline gives CDR1 SGHNT, CDR2 YYREEE (reference sequence). The CDR3 loop spans 13 amino acids. CDR3: CASRAGTEYGYTF. The DNA of the CDR3 is TGTGCCAGCAGGGCCGGGACAGAGTATGGCTACACCTTC.

The chain joins TRBV11-3 to TRBJ2-1; 8 bases match TRBD2. The CDR3 has 15 amino acids. In germline, CDR1 is SGHNT, CDR2 YENEEA. The ends lost 6 bases at V and 2 bases at J; junction bases unmatched: 6. Written as DNA, the CDR3 is TGTGCCAGCAGTTATGCGGGGGGTCCCTACAATGAGCAGTTCTTC. Amino acids: CASSYAGGPYNEQFF.

The J gene is TRBJ2-3, the V gene TRBV18, with 7 nucleotides matching TRBD2. Germline CDR1 is KGHSH and CDR2 is LQKENI. There are 17 residues in the CDR3. The V segment lost 3 bases and the J segment 2 bases; nucleotides outside the gene matches: 11. The CDR3 sequence is CASSPLGRESFTDTQYF. Written as DNA, the CDR3 is TGTGCCAGCTCACCCCTTGGGCGGGAGAGCTTCACAGATACGCAGTATTTT.

The rearrangement uses TRBV29-1 and TRBJ1-1, with D possibly matching TRBD1 (6 bases). The CDR3 spans 12 residues. V gave up 7 bases and J gave up 6 bases, with 15 bases separating them. Germline values: CDR1 SQVTM, CDR2 ANQGSEA. In DNA, the CDR3 is TGCAGCGCCTGGGGGGGGGCGGCTGAAGCTTTCTTT. Its translation is CSAWGGAAEAFF. Using reference TRBV29-1 and TRBJ1-1 for the parts outside the CDR3, the full variable domain is SAVISQKPSRDICQRGTSLTIQCQVDSQVTMMFWYRQQPGQSLTLIATANQGSEATYESGFVIDKFPISRPNLTFSTLTVSNMSPEDSSIYLCSAWGGAAEAFFGQGTRLTVV.